A single sample gave rise to the 30 T cell receptor beta chains below, sequenced in a study of cytomegalovirus exposure and HLA in healthy donors. This PCR relied on a set of 60 Vbeta primers and 13 Jbeta primers. Method: immunoSEQ multiplex PCR; TCRdb's copy keeps in-frame clones and lacks some. The table records about 260,000 clones, around four fifths of them present only once. Sample: PBMCs. These receptors were taken from a woman between 40 and 50 years old in good health and CMV-seropositive.

V usage is TRBV11-3 and J usage is TRBJ2-1; TRBD2 aligns across 7 bases. V lost 5 bases and J lost 7; bases outside the gene matches: 14. The length of the CDR3 is 16 residues. Germline CDR1 and CDR2: SGHNT and YENEEA. In nucleotides, the CDR3 is TGTGCCAGCAGCCTTCGGACTAACGGGAGGCAAAATGAGCAGTTCTTC. As protein: CASSLRTNGRQNEQFF.

V is TRBV7-9 and J is TRBJ1-4, with D possibly matching TRBD1 (6 bases). Trimming took off 2 bases at V and 7 bases at J, with 14 bases between the two ends. The germline V gene encodes CDR1 SEHNR and CDR2 FQNEAQ (reference sequence). This CDR3 is 15 amino acids long. As DNA, the CDR3 is TGTGCCAGCAGCTTACTGGCAGGGGAAGTTGAAAAACTGTTTTTT. Its protein is CASSLLAGEVEKLFF.

The chain links TRBV11-2 to TRBJ2-1; the D gene is possibly TRBD2 (5 bases). CDR3 length: 13 amino acids. CDR1 is SGHAT and CDR2 is FQNNGV in the germline V gene. V was clipped by 1 base and J by 10 bases, with 11 bases between them. CDR3 bases: TGTGCCAGCAGCTTAGGTAGCGCCTTGGAGCAGTTCTTC. It is translated as CASSLGSALEQFF. Based on the CDR3 plus reference TRBV11-2 and TRBJ2-1, the full variable domain is EAGVAQSPRYKIIEKRQSVAFWCNPISGHATLYWYQQILGQGPKLLIQFQNNGVVDDSQLPKDRFSAERLKGVDSTLKIQPAKLEDSAVYLCASSLGSALEQFFGPGTRLTVL.

The genes are TRBV4-2 and TRBJ1-3, with TRBD1 identical over 8 bases. V shed 3 bases, J shed 4 bases, and the junction held 8 bases outside the gene matches. Germline CDR1 reads LGHNA; CDR2 reads YNFKEQ. The CDR3 consists of 16 residues. CDR3 DNA sequence: TGTGCCAGCAGCCAGTCCCCTCAGGGGGCAGGAAACACCATATATTTT. Its translation is CASSQSPQGAGNTIYF.

The chain carries TRBV10-3 and TRBJ2-5; 10 bases line up with TRBD2. The CDR3 covers 15 residues. Germline lookup yields CDR1 ENHRY and CDR2 SYGVKD. V shed 0 bases and J 4 bases; nucleotides not matched to a gene: 2. CDR3 sequence reads: CAISESVAGGETQYF. The CDR3, as DNA: TGTGCCATCAGTGAGTCGGTAGCGGGGGGAGAGACCCAGTACTTC.

The V gene is TRBV11-3, the J gene TRBJ2-2; 7 bases line up with TRBD1. This CDR3 comprises 17 residues. The V gene's germline CDR1 is SGHNT and CDR2 YENEEA. The J segment lost 6 bases and the V segment lost 1 base, leaving 11 bases of the junction unmatched. DNA of the CDR3: TGTGCCAGCAGCTTAGTCTCTCTAGCAGGGGGATCCGGGGAGCTGTTTTTT. Amino acid sequence: CASSLVSLAGGSGELFF.

The genes are TRBV6-5 and TRBJ2-2; D may be TRBD2 (5 bases). The ends were cut back, 5 bases at V and 5 bases at J, with 9 bases in the middle. The CDR3 loop spans 13 amino acids. Germline assignment: CDR1 MNHEY and CDR2 SVGAGI. Here the CDR3 DNA reads TGTGCCAGCAGTCGAGGAGGAACCGGGGAGCTGTTTTTT. Translation: CASSRGGTGELFF.

This chain joins TRBV7-8 and TRBJ1-3; possibly TRBD1 for D (5 bases). V dropped 8 bases and J dropped 0 bases, with 11 bases sitting between them. The germline V gene has CDR1 SGHVS and CDR2 FQNEAQ. The CDR3 length is 14 residues. CDR3 nucleotide sequence: TGTGCCAGCGCGACCGACAGCTCTGGAAACACCATATATTTT. The encoded protein is CASATDSSGNTIYF. The whole variable domain, remainder taken from reference TRBV7-8 and TRBJ1-3, is GAGVSQSPRYKVAKRGQDVALRCDPISGHVSLFWYQQALGQGPEFLTYFQNEAQLDKSGLPSDRFFAERPEGSVSTLKIQRTQQEDSAVYLCASATDSSGNTIYFGEGSWLTVV.

The chain joins TRBV11-1 to TRBJ2-1; TRBD2 matches 8 bases. Germline values: CDR1 SGHAT, CDR2 FQDESV (reference sequence). V shed 5 bases, J shed 5 bases, and the junction held 11 bases outside the gene matches. The CDR3 has 16 residues. CDR3 nucleotide sequence: TGTGCCAGCAGCCCTACTCGACTAGCGAAAAACAATGAGCAGTTCTTC. Translated, it gives CASSPTRLAKNNEQFF.

The CDR3 loop is CAWSTGGGPGEKLFF. The DNA for the CDR3 is TGTGCCTGGAGTACGGGAGGGGGGCCTGGTGAAAAACTGTTTTTT. J is TRBJ1-4 and V is TRBV30, with D tentatively TRBD1 (6 bases). CDR3 length: 15 residues. The V end lost 2 bases, the J end lost 7 bases, and 17 bases lay between the germline ends. The germline gives CDR1 GTSNPN, CDR2 SVGIG (reference sequence).

The V and J genes are TRBV18 and TRBJ1-1, with 8 positions matching TRBD1. V lost 3 bases to trimming and J lost 3 bases; unmatched junction nucleotides: 9. In germline, CDR1 is KGHSH, CDR2 LQKENI. CDR3 size: 16 residues. CDR3 sequence reads: CASSPLTRGRDTEAFF. CDR3 nucleotides: TGTGCCAGCTCACCTCTAACCAGGGGGCGCGACACTGAAGCTTTCTTT. Complete variable domain (other parts from reference TRBV18 and TRBJ1-1): NAGVMQNPRHLVRRRGQEARLRCSPMKGHSHVYWYRQLPEEGLKFMVYLQKENIIDESGMPKERFSAEFPKEGPSILRIQQVVRGDSAAYFCASSPLTRGRDTEAFFGQGTRLTVV.

This chain connects TRBV6-5 to TRBJ2-1; 12 bases agree with TRBD2. Trimming removed 4 bases from V and 8 bases from J; junction bases left unmatched: 3. Germline loops: CDR1 MNHEY, CDR2 SVGAGI. The CDR3 consists of 14 residues. The CDR3 bases are TGTGCCAGCAGTTGGACTAGCGGGACGCATGAGCAGTTCTTC. As protein: CASSWTSGTHEQFF.

CDR3 sequence reads: CASNPFGGREADTQYF. CDR3 nucleotides: TGTGCCAGCAACCCTTTTGGCGGGAGAGAGGCAGATACGCAGTATTTT. V is TRBV7-9 and J is TRBJ2-3; TRBD2 agrees at 7 bases. The CDR3 runs 16 residues. Unmatched junction bases numbered 14, after V lost 7 bases and J lost 4 bases. In germline, CDR1 is SEHNR, CDR2 FQNEAQ (reference sequence).

This clone was seen only a few times. One end of the junction fails to match germline, which may point to a read error. The chain joins TRBV11-3 to TRBJ2-7; tentative D call: TRBD2 (5 bases). The CDR3 totals 10 residues. In germline, CDR1 is SGHNT, CDR2 YENEEA. CDR3 nucleotides: TGTGCCAGCAGCTCCCGGACTGGAGTCTTC. It is translated as CASSSRTGVF.

This clone was seen a single time. The V and J genes are TRBV14 and TRBJ2-7, with 11 bases that match TRBD2. After removal of 5 bases from V and 3 bases from J, the junction contained 12 bases not matched to a gene. The CDR3 sequence is 17 residues long. Germline V gives CDR1 SGHDN, CDR2 FVKESK. The DNA of the CDR3 is TGTGCCAGCAGCGAGACTAGCGGGACGAACTTAAACTACGAGCAGTACTTC. It translates to CASSETSGTNLNYEQYF.

The V and J genes are TRBV5-1 and TRBJ2-7; 7 nucleotides line up with TRBD1. V gave up 0 bases and J gave up 2 bases; unmatched junction bases: 5. CDR1 SGHRS and CDR2 YFSETQ come from the germline V gene. The CDR3 covers 15 residues. CDR3 sequence reads: CASSLEQGTPYEQYF. The DNA for the CDR3 is TGCGCCAGCAGCTTGGAACAGGGGACACCCTACGAGCAGTACTTC.

The CDR3: CASSLAAGVVSVRPYNEQFF. CDR3 bases: TGTGCCAGCAGTTTAGCGGCGGGGGTTGTTTCGGTCCGCCCCTACAATGAGCAGTTCTTC. This chain links TRBV28 with TRBJ2-1; 7 nucleotides align to TRBD2. The J segment lost 2 bases and the V segment lost 2 bases, leaving 18 bases of the junction unmatched. The CDR3 has 20 residues. Germline CDR1 and CDR2: MDHEN and SYDVKM. The full variable domain, its missing parts supplied by reference TRBV28 and TRBJ2-1, is DVKVTQSSRYLVKRTGEKVFLECVQDMDHENMFWYRQDPGLGLRLIYFSYDVKMKEKGDIPEGYSVSREKKERFSLILESASTNQTSMYLCASSLAAGVVSVRPYNEQFFGPGTRLTVL.

The CDR3 nucleotides read TGTGCCAGCAGTTTATGGGGGACAGGGGGGCCGGGAGATACGCAGTATTTT. Translated: CASSLWGTGGPGDTQYF. The genes are TRBV28 and TRBJ2-3; 11 nucleotides align to TRBD1. J was trimmed by 5 bases and V by 0 bases; bases with no gene match: 7. The CDR3 extends over 17 amino acids. The germline V gene encodes CDR1 MDHEN and CDR2 SYDVKM. The variable domain in full, completed from reference TRBV28 and TRBJ2-3, reads DVKVTQSSRYLVKRTGEKVFLECVQDMDHENMFWYRQDPGLGLRLIYFSYDVKMKEKGDIPEGYSVSREKKERFSLILESASTNQTSMYLCASSLWGTGGPGDTQYFGPGTRLTVL.

The rearrangement joins TRBV10-3 to TRBJ1-1; tentative D call: TRBD1 (6 bases). Germline V gene data show CDR1 as ENHRY and CDR2 as SYGVKD. V lost 0 bases to trimming and J lost 4 bases, with 12 bases between them. CDR3 length: 15 amino acids. CDR3 sequence reads: CAISESPGAGTEAFF. In DNA form, the CDR3 reads TGTGCCATCAGTGAGTCGCCAGGGGCGGGCACTGAAGCTTTCTTT.

The chain has TRBV19 and TRBJ1-2; D not certain. The CDR3 is 14 amino acids. The V end lost 0 bases, the J end lost 8 bases, and 13 bases lay between the germline ends. Germline lookup yields CDR1 LNHDA and CDR2 SQIVND (reference sequence). DNA for the CDR3: TGTGCCAGTAGTATAGAGGGCGGGTTCAGCGGCTACACCTTC. This gives the protein CASSIEGGFSGYTF.

The chain links TRBV11-3 to TRBJ2-7; a possible D gene is TRBD1 (5 bases). The CDR3 loop spans 17 amino acids. The V and J ends lost 2 bases and 3 bases respectively, with 20 bases between them. Germline values: CDR1 SGHNT, CDR2 YENEEA. In DNA form, the CDR3 reads TGTGCCAGCAGCTTACTTGCCTCCGACAGCGCCTTCTACGAGCAGTACTTC. Its protein product is CASSLLASDSAFYEQYF.

The chain joins TRBV6-1 to TRBJ1-2; 9 bases are shared with TRBD1. The CDR3 length is 15 residues. The V gene end was trimmed by 4 bases and the J gene end by 4 bases; junction bases not matched to a gene: 7. Germline V gene sequence: CDR1 MNHNS, CDR2 SASEGT. DNA of the CDR3: TGTGCCAGCAGTGTTGAACAGGGGGCAGGCTATGGCTACACCTTC. Encoded protein: CASSVEQGAGYGYTF.

This chain joins TRBV6-5 and TRBJ2-7, with D maybe TRBD1 (5 bases). The V end lost 10 bases, the J end lost 1 base, and 14 bases lay between the germline ends. CDR1 and CDR2 (germline): MNHEY, SVGAGI. The CDR3 loop spans 13 amino acids. As DNA, the CDR3 is TGTGCCACCCGACAGTGGACATCCTACGAGCAGTACTTC. Translating gives CATRQWTSYEQYF.

The gene calls are TRBV19 and TRBJ2-7; no clear D gene. Germline CDR1 and CDR2: LNHDA and SQIVND (reference sequence). This CDR3 comprises 15 residues. The germline V and J ends were trimmed by 3 bases and 7 bases, with 19 bases remaining between them. The CDR3 loop is CASSMQSYSSEEQYF. The CDR3 coding sequence is TGTGCCAGTAGTATGCAATCGTACAGTTCAGAGGAGCAGTACTTC.

The V and J genes are TRBV9 and TRBJ1-2; D call uncertain. CDR3 length equals 13 residues. CDR1 is SGDLS and CDR2 is YYNGEE in the germline V gene. V lost 0 bases to trimming and J lost 9 bases, with 12 bases between them. The CDR3 sequence is CASSVALAGRYTF. The CDR3 DNA reads as TGTGCCAGCAGCGTAGCTCTGGCGGGTCGCTACACCTTC.

This clone was seen only once. The chain employs TRBV4-2 and TRBJ2-2; maybe TRBD1 (6 bases). Trimming took 3 bases from V and 5 from J, leaving 19 bases between them. Germline CDR1 is LGHNA and CDR2 is YNFKEQ. The CDR3 is made up of 17 amino acids. The CDR3 protein is CASSQKGEQGPTGELFF. The CDR3 region has the DNA TGTGCCAGCAGCCAGAAAGGGGAACAGGGACCTACCGGGGAGCTGTTTTTT.

The rearrangement joins TRBV7-2 to TRBJ2-7; 9 nucleotides align to TRBD2. The CDR3 has 14 residues. Germline CDR1 SGHTA, CDR2 FQGNSA. The junction had 6 bases not matched to a gene; V was cut back by 3 bases and J by 6 bases. The DNA of the CDR3 is TGTGCCAGCAGCTTGGTGGGACTAGCAGTCGAGCAGTACTTC. Amino acids: CASSLVGLAVEQYF.

The CDR3 DNA reads as TGTGCCAGCAGACTTAATCCGGGACTAGCGCCCAATCGAGATGAGCAGTTCTTC. Encoded protein: CASRLNPGLAPNRDEQFF. The chain couples TRBV27 to TRBJ2-1, with 10 nucleotides matching TRBD2. The ends lost 6 bases at V and 8 bases at J; junction bases unmatched: 19. This CDR3 has 18 residues. Germline CDR1 is MNHEY and CDR2 is SMNVEV (reference sequence).

The chain recombines TRBV11-2 with TRBJ2-1, with 7 bases that match TRBD1. With V trimmed by 0 bases and J by 4 bases, 6 bases remained unmatched. Germline lookup yields CDR1 SGHAT and CDR2 FQNNGV. This CDR3 has 16 residues. The CDR3, as DNA: TGTGCCAGCAGCTTAGAGGCGACAGGGATTTACAATGAGCAGTTCTTC. It codes for CASSLEATGIYNEQFF.

This chain links TRBV4-2 with TRBJ2-2, with D possibly being TRBD2 (5 bases). The V end lost 7 bases, the J end lost 6 bases, and 18 bases lay between the germline ends. This CDR3 region has 15 residues. Germline V CDR1 and CDR2: LGHNA, YNFKEQ. The CDR3 reads CASILDPGFAGELFF. The CDR3 DNA reads TGTGCCAGCATTCTTGATCCGGGGTTTGCCGGGGAGCTGTTTTTT.